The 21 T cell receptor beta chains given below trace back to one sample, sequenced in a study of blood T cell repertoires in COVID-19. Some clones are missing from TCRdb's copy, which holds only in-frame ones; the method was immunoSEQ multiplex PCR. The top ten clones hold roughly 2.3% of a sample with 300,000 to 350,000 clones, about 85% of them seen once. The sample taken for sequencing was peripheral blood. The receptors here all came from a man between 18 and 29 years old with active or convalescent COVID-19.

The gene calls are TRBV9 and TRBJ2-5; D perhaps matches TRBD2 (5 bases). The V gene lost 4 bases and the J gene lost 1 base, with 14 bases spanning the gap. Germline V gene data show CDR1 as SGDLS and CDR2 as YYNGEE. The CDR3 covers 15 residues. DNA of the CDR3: TGTGCCAGCAGCTCACCTGGGGAGCCCCAAGAGACCCAGTACTTC. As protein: CASSSPGEPQETQYF.

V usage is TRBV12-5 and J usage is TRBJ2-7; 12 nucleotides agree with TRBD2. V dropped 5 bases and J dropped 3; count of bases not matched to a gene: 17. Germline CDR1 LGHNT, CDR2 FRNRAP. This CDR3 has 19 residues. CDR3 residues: CASGPPRGLAGPEGYEQYF. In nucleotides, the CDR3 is TGTGCTAGTGGTCCCCCCCGGGGACTAGCGGGCCCCGAAGGCTACGAGCAGTACTTC.

CDR3 sequence: CASSPQGAVQYF. CDR3 nucleotide sequence: TGTGCCAGCTCACCACAGGGGGCCGTTCAGTACTTC. The genes are TRBV18 and TRBJ2-4; 7 bases line up with TRBD1. Trimming removed 1 base from V and 11 bases from J; junction bases left unmatched: 2. CDR1 is KGHSH, CDR2 LQKENI, per germline. The CDR3 contains 12 residues.

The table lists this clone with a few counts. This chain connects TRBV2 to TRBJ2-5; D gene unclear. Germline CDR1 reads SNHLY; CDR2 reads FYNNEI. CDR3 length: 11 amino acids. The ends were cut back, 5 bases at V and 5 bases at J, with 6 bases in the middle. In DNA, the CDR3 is TGTGCCAGCAGTCCGTCGGAGACCCAGTACTTC. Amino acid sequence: CASSPSETQYF.

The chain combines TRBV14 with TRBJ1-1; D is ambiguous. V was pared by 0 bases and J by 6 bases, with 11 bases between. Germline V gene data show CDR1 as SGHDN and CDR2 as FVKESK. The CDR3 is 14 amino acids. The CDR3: CASSQESRGPEAFF. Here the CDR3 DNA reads TGTGCCAGCAGCCAAGAATCTCGGGGTCCTGAAGCTTTCTTT.

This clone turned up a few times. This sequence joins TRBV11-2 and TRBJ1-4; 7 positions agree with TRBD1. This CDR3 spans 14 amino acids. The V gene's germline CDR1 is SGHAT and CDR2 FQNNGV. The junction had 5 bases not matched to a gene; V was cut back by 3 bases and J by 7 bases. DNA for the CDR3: TGTGCCAGCAGCTTCAGGGGGGTTAGTGAAAAACTGTTTTTT. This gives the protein CASSFRGVSEKLFF.

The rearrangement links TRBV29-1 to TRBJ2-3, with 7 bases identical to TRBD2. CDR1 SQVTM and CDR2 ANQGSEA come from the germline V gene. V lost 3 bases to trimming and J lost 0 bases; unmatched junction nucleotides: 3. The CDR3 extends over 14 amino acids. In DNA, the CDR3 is TGCAGCGTTGACCTAGCGGCTAGCACAGATACGCAGTATTTT. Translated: CSVDLAASTDTQYF.

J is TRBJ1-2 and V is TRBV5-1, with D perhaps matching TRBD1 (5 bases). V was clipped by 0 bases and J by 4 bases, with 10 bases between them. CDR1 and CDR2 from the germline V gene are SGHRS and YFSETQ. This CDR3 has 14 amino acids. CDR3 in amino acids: CASSLVDTIYGYTF. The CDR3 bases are TGCGCCAGCAGCTTGGTGGACACCATCTATGGCTACACCTTC.

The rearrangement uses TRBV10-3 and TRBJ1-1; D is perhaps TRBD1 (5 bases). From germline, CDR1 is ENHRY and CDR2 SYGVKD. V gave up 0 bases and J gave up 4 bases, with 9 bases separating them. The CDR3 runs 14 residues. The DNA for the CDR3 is TGTGCCATCAGTGAGTCGCGGCAGGGCACTGAAGCTTTCTTT. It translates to CAISESRQGTEAFF.

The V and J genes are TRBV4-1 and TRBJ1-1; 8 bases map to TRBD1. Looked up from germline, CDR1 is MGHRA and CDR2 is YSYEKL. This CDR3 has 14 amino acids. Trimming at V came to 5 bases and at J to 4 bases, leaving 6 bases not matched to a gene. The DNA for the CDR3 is TGCGCCAGCAGCAACAGGGGGTTGGGCACTGAAGCTTTCTTT. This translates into CASSNRGLGTEAFF.

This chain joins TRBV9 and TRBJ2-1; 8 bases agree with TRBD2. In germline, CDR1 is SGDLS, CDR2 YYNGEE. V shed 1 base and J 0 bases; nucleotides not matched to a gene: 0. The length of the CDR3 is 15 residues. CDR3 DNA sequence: TGTGCCAGCAGCGTACGGGGGGGCTCCTACAATGAGCAGTTCTTC. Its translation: CASSVRGGSYNEQFF.

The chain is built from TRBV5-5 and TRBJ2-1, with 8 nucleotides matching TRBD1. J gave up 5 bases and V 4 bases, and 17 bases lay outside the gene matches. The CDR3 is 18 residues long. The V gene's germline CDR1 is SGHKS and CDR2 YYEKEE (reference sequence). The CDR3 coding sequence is TGTGCCAGCAGCCCAGCAACGTCCGGACAGGGTATCCACAATGAGCAGTTCTTC. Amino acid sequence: CASSPATSGQGIHNEQFF.

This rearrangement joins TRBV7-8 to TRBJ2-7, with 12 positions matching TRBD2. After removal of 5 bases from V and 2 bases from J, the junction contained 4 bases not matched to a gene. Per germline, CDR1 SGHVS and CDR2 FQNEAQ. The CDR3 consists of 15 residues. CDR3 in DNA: TGTGCCAGCAGCCGGACTAGCGGGAACCCCTACGAGCAGTACTTC. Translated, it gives CASSRTSGNPYEQYF.

The CDR3 protein is CASSQVLAGDRGYNEQFF. CDR3 nucleotide sequence: TGTGCCAGCAGCCAAGTCCTAGCGGGAGATAGGGGATACAATGAGCAGTTCTTC. The rearrangement joins TRBV14 to TRBJ2-1; 10 nucleotides align to TRBD2. In germline, CDR1 is SGHDN, CDR2 FVKESK. This CDR3 comprises 18 residues. V was clipped by 1 base and J by 4 bases; unmatched bases: 10.

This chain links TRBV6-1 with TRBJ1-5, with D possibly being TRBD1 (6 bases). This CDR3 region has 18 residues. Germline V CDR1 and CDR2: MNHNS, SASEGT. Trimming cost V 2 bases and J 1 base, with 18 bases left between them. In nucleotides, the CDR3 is TGTGCCAGCAGTGAACTCCAGAGACAGGCAACGAGCAATCAGCCCCAGCATTTT. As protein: CASSELQRQATSNQPQHF.

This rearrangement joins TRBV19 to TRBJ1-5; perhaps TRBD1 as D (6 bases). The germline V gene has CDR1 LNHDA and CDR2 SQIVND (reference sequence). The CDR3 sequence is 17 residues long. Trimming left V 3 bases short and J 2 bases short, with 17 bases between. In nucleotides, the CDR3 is TGTGCCAGTAGTATGTCCTCGGGGGGGCGAGGCAATCAGCCCCAGCATTTT. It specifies CASSMSSGGRGNQPQHF.

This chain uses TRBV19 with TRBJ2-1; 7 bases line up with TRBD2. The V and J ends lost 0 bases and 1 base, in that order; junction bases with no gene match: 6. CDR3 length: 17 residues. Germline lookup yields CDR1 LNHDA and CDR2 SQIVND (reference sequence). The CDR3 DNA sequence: TGTGCCAGTAGTATAGAGAAGACAGCGGGGTCCTACAATGAGCAGTTCTTC. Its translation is CASSIEKTAGSYNEQFF.

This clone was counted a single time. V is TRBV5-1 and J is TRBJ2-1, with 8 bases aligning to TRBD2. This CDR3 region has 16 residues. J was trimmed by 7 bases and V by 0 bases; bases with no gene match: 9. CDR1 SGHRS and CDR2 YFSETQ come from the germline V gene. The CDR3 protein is CASSLESTSVLNEQFF. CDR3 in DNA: TGCGCCAGCAGCTTGGAGTCGACTAGCGTCTTAAATGAGCAGTTCTTC.

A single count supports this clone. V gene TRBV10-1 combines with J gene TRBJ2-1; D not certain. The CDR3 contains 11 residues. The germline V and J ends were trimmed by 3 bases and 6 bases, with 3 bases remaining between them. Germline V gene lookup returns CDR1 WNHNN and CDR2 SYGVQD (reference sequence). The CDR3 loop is CASSDGNEQFF. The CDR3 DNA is TGCGCCAGCAGTGACGGCAATGAGCAGTTCTTC.

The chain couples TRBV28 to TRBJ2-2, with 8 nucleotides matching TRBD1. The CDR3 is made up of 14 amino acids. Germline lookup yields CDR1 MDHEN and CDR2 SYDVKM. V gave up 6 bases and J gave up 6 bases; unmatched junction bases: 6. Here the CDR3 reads CASRSAGGPGELFF. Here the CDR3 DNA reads TGTGCCAGCAGGAGCGCAGGGGGCCCCGGGGAGCTGTTTTTT.

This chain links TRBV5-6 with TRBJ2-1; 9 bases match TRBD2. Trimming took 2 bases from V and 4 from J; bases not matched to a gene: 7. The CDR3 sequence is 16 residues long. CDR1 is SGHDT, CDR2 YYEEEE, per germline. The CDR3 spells CASSFQRGVAYNEQFF. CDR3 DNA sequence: TGTGCCAGCAGCTTTCAGCGGGGGGTGGCGTACAATGAGCAGTTCTTC.